The present TCR beta chain was sequenced within a study of response to subunit inactivated influenza vaccine. One entry per CDR3 protein results from TCRdb running MiXCR on the RT-PCR reads. The sample carries over 400,000 distinct CDR3 sequences, 10% to 15% recorded once. This clonotype has only a few counts. The target antigen is unknown. Study-wide results and caveats: The authors proposed limited new T cell recruitment per seasonal influenza vaccination.

Germline lookup yields CDR1 MNHNS and CDR2 SASEGT. V was pared by 6 bases and J by 5 bases, with 17 bases between. The CDR3 is made up of 15 amino acids. The TCR sequence derives from a man between 45 and 60 years old who received an inactivated influenza vaccine. The sequences come from PBMCs from blood, collected 40 to 50 days after vaccination. The chain employs TRBV6-1 and TRBJ2-1; TRBD2 is a possible D gene (6 bases). The CDR3 DNA reads TGTGCCAGCAGGGGAGCGGGCCAATGGAACAATGAGCAGTTCTTC. It yields the protein CASRGAGQWNNEQFF.